Detailed here is one T cell receptor (beta chain). This entry is derived from a study of T cell changes during pregnancy in multiple sclerosis. Looked up from germline, CDR1 is KGHSH and CDR2 is LQKENI. Trimming removed 6 bases at V and 8 bases at J, with 16 bases between. CDR3 length equals 13 residues. TCRdb's table, derived via immunoSEQ multiplex PCR, lists solely in-frame clones and lacks some. In the table there are roughly 38,000 clones, 88% of which are singletons. The sequence came from a female donor with multiple sclerosis, enrolled in a pregnancy study. The specimen was CD8+ T cells from peripheral blood mononuclear cells, collected in the third trimester of pregnancy. This chain connects TRBV18 to TRBJ1-2; a possible D gene is TRBD1 (5 bases). CDR3 sequence reads: CASSTPPGGGYTF. In DNA form, the CDR3 reads TGTGCCAGCTCCACCCCCCCGGGGGGAGGCTACACCTTC.